Described below is a single T cell receptor (beta chain) sequence and its context. The target antigen is unknown. Time point given: patch test 3, about 24 weeks after DPC sensitization. Treatment denoted: therapeutic diphenylcyclopropenone sensitization with weekly scalp DPC. This sample is drawn from a study of human T cells and chemical hapten exposure. Study details: Sensitization applied 2% DPC to roughly 2 cm by roughly 2 cm of upper inner arm skin. Patches that contained 0.01% DPC were applied to the upper back and read at 6 days.

Authors' methods: The median was around 88,000 TCRs per sample, ranging roughly 23,224 to 690,600. Each CDR3 protein is one row after TCRdb ran MiXCR on the RACE reads. These V and J calls derive from TCRdb rather than the authors' analysis. Of around 200,000 distinct CDR3 sequences listed, 24% are singletons. General study results and limits: TCRs above 1 in 1000 frequency did not change with DPC sensitization.

There are 14 residues in the CDR3. This sample comprised whole blood, obtained in connection with sensitization to the hapten diphenylcyclopropenone (DPC). The chain combines TRBV21-1 with TRBJ2-6; TRBD1 was called by the table and not checked on the DNA. TRBV21-1 is a documented pseudogene. The sequence derives from a middle-aged woman with alopecia areata. Some clones in this sample may be carry-over from other donors' samples. The chain's CDR3 is CASSGTSGANVLTF. In nucleotides, the CDR3 is TGTGCCAGCAGCGGGACATCTGGGGCCAACGTCCTGACTTTC.